This TCR beta chain came from a study of T cell responses to AZD1222 COVID-19 vaccine. The trim removed 3 bases at V and 8 bases at J, leaving 10 bases unmatched. This CDR3 is 15 amino acids long. Germline V lookup: CDR1 SGHKS, CDR2 YYEKEE (reference sequence). On this clone itself: The antigen is not known.

Clones were read by immunoSEQ multiplex PCR, and TCRdb kept only the in-frame ones, dropping some. In the table there are some 150,000 clones, 85% to 95% of which are singletons. Whole-study results and caveats: At study baseline, merely roughly 6 AZD1222 recipients were seropositive.

Sequencing used peripheral blood, obtained on day 0 of AZD1222 vaccination. This TCR derives from an adult in good health. The chain has TRBV5-5 and TRBJ1-2; 10 bases align to TRBD1. The CDR3 here is CASSSIGTGARGYTF. In nucleotides, the CDR3 is TGTGCCAGCAGCTCAATTGGGACAGGGGCGCGCGGCTACACCTTC.